This T cell receptor beta chain was captured in a study of T cells after yellow fever vaccination. Study information: Some fractions had low cell numbers, and these were prepared with SMART-Seq v4 Ultra Low Input.

Study-level findings and limits: Re-detected after boosting: most primary clones, 96% of CD4 and roughly 88% of CD8.

TCRdb reprocessed the 5' RACE reads via MiXCR and lists one record per CDR3 protein. The repertoire holds 250,000 to 400,000 distinct CDR3 sequences, with 4.1% as singletons. The CDR3 consists of 18 residues. From germline, CDR1 is SGHVS and CDR2 FQNEAQ. Trimming left V 1 base short and J 8 bases short, with 24 bases between. This clonotype was seen many times. What it binds is unknown. This receptor was obtained from a man aged 18 to 29 who received the YFV17D yellow fever vaccine. The rearrangement uses TRBV7-8 and TRBJ2-1; D gene uncertain. Sequenced material: PBMCs, taken 5 days after the yellow fever booster vaccination. CDR3 coding DNA: TGTGCCAGCAGCTTAGAGTACCACAACGGCGTTAGAGGCGATGAGCAGTTCTTC. Protein sequence: CASSLEYHNGVRGDEQFF.